A selection of T cell receptor beta chains follows, all from one sample in a study of blood T cell repertoires in COVID-19. The table came from immunoSEQ multiplex PCR; TCRdb's copy has only in-frame clones and leaves some out. Of about 180,000 clones listed, approximately 89% are singletons. The sequencing sample was made of PBMCs or T cells enriched from blood (not recorded which). The source is a man aged 35 to 55 who had recovered from COVID-19. CDR3s include the opening cysteine and the closing phenylalanine or tryptophan. A D gene is named only where the DNA matches it firmly. Expanded clones are given a class, and other clones once, few, many or no size at all.

size	V	J	D	DNA	CDR3
NA	TRBV9	TRBJ1-2	NA	TGTGCCAGCAGCGCCTCGGGCTATGGCTACACCTTC	CASSASGYGYTF
once	TRBV5-6	TRBJ1-2	TRBD1	TGTGCCAGCAGCTTGGGACAGGGGAGATCTAACTATGGCTACACCTTC	CASSLGQGRSNYGYTF
NA	TRBV5-5	TRBJ2-7	NA	TGTGCCAGCAGCTCGGAGGACGGCTCCTACGAGCAGTACTTC	CASSSEDGSYEQYF
NA	TRBV5-1	TRBJ1-6	NA	TGCGCCAGCAGCCTATCAGGGGATGAGTCACCCCTCCACTTT	CASSLSGDESPLHF
NA	TRBV28	TRBJ1-6	NA	TGTGCCAGCAGTTTTTTGGAGGGTTACAATTCACCCCTCCACTTT	CASSFLEGYNSPLHF
few	TRBV5-1	TRBJ2-7	NA	TGCGCCAGCAGCTTATTAGCGAATTCCTACGAGCAGTACTTC	CASSLLANSYEQYF
NA	TRBV28	TRBJ1-5	NA	TGTGCCAGCAGCACCGTACAGGGTAATCAGCCCCAGCATTTT	CASSTVQGNQPQHF
NA	TRBV18	TRBJ2-7	TRBD1	TGTGCCAGCTCACCACAGCTGTTAACAGGACAGGGCCACGAGCAGTACTTC	CASSPQLLTGQGHEQYF
NA	TRBV27	TRBJ2-7	NA	TGTGCCAGCAGTTTTGCAGTCCCGTCAGGAGAGCAGTACTTC	CASSFAVPSGEQYF
NA	TRBV20-1	TRBJ1-3	NA	TGCAGTGCTATTGAGTCCTCGGGTGGAAACACCATATATTTT	CSAIESSGGNTIYF
NA	TRBV5-1	TRBJ1-1	NA	TGCGCCAGCAAAACCAGGGATCCAGTCGCTGAAGCTTTCTTT	CASKTRDPVAEAFF
NA	TRBV27	TRBJ2-7	TRBD1	TGTGCCAGCAGTTTGATGGTGGGACAGGGGAACAACGAGCAGTACTTC	CASSLMVGQGNNEQYF
NA	TRBV5-1	TRBJ1-1	NA	TGCGCCAGCAGCTTCGCAGGGGAAACTGAAGCTTTCTTT	CASSFAGETEAFF
NA	TRBV27	TRBJ2-2	TRBD2	TGTGCCAGCAGTCTGACTAGCGGGAGCGCCGGGGAGCTGTTTTTT	CASSLTSGSAGELFF
NA	TRBV28	TRBJ2-7	TRBD2	TGTGCCAGCAGTTTTGGGAGGGGCCTCTACGAGCAGTACTTC	CASSFGRGLYEQYF
NA	TRBV5-1	TRBJ2-1	TRBD1	TGCGCCAGCAGCTTGGATGGACAGGGAATGAATGAGCAGTTCTTC	CASSLDGQGMNEQFF
many	TRBV2	TRBJ2-5	TRBD2	TGTGCCAGCAGGCGGGAGGAAGAGACCCAGTACTTC	CASRREEETQYF
NA	TRBV30	TRBJ2-7	NA	TGTGCCTGGACCCCGGGTATTAAGCAGTACTTC	CAWTPGIKQYF
NA	TRBV6-1	TRBJ2-6	NA	TGTGCCAGCAGTGAAGGGCCCACCGGGGCCAACGTCCTGACTTTC	CASSEGPTGANVLTF
NA	TRBV6-1	TRBJ1-5	NA	TGTGCCAGCAGTGAAGCGCCAGGGGTCAGTAACCAGCATTTT	CASSEAPGVSNQHF
once	TRBV27	TRBJ1-1	NA	TGTGCCGTCCTGGGCGGGTCCTCCACTGAAGCTTTCTTT	CAVLGGSSTEAFF
NA	TRBV7-8	TRBJ2-3	TRBD1	TGTGCCAGCAGCATAGACAGGGGGAGAGATACGCAGTATTTT	CASSIDRGRDTQYF
NA	TRBV7-3	TRBJ2-7	NA	TGTGCCAGCAGCTTAACCAGGGAAAACGAGCAGTACTTC	CASSLTRENEQYF
NA	TRBV3-1/TRBV3-2	TRBJ1-1	TRBD1	TGTGCCAGCAGCGTCCAGGGGGCTGAAGCTTTCTTT	CASSVQGAEAFF
NA	TRBV4-2	TRBJ1-2	NA	TGTGCCAGCAGCCAAACTACGGGGGATTTCTATGGCTACACCTTC	CASSQTTGDFYGYTF
NA	TRBV24-1	TRBJ2-7	TRBD2	TGTGCCACCAGTGATACTAGCGGGGGCGACGAGCAGTACTTC	CATSDTSGGDEQYF
once	TRBV19	TRBJ2-7	NA	TGTGCCAGTAGGTCGCGGGCTGGCGACTACGAGCAGTACTTC	CASRSRAGDYEQYF
NA	TRBV25-1	TRBJ1-6	NA	TGTGCCAGCAGTCAAGGTACTAGCTCCTATAATTCACCCCTCCACTTT	CASSQGTSSYNSPLHF
once	TRBV24-1	TRBJ1-6	NA	TGTGCCACCAGTGAGGGGGGACGGAATTCACCCCTCCACTTT	CATSEGGRNSPLHF
NA	TRBV27	TRBJ1-1	TRBD1	TGTGCCAGCAGTTCCGGGGACAGCCCCAAAACAAGGGAAGCTTTCTTT	CASSSGDSPKTREAFF
NA	TRBV12-3/TRBV12-4	TRBJ1-4	NA	TGTGCCAGCAGTCTAGGGACATCGATGAAACTGTTTTTT	CASSLGTSMKLFF
NA	TRBV6-1	TRBJ1-2	TRBD1	TGTGCCAGCAGCGAAAACTCTAATCAAGGGACAGCATATGGCTACACCTTC	CASSENSNQGTAYGYTF
NA	TRBV11-2	TRBJ1-2	NA	TGTGCCAGCAGCTTGGGGGCAGGGTATGGCTACACCTTC	CASSLGAGYGYTF
NA	TRBV28	TRBJ2-1	TRBD2	TGTGCCAGCAGTTCGCCAGCGGGATTTAATGAGCAGTTCTTC	CASSSPAGFNEQFF
NA	TRBV19	TRBJ2-3	NA	TGTGCCTCTGGGCCTAGCGGCACAGATACGCAGTATTTT	CASGPSGTDTQYF
NA	TRBV9	TRBJ2-1	NA	TGTGCCAGCAGCGTAACGGGAGCTGGCTACAATGAGCAGTTCTTC	CASSVTGAGYNEQFF
NA	TRBV9	TRBJ1-2	TRBD1	TGTGCCAGCAGCCCACAGGGGATAAGCGGCTACACCTTC	CASSPQGISGYTF
NA	TRBV5-5	TRBJ1-5	TRBD1	TGTGCCAGCAGCTTGGACAGGGGTAATCAGCCCCAGCATTTT	CASSLDRGNQPQHF
NA	TRBV1	TRBJ1-3	NA	TGCACCAGCAGATGGACAGGGGGTATTCGAAACACCATATATTTT	CTSRWTGGIRNTIYF
NA	TRBV4-2	TRBJ1-2	TRBD1	TGTGCCAGCAGCCAAGATCGAAGGACAGGGGCTCTTAACTATGGCTACACCTTC	CASSQDRRTGALNYGYTF
NA	TRBV3-1/TRBV3-2	TRBJ1-3	NA	TGTGCCAGCAGCCATGTGGGGAGGGTGCAGTCTGGAAACACCATATATTTT	CASSHVGRVQSGNTIYF
NA	TRBV9	TRBJ2-3	NA	TGTGCCAGCAGCCCTTCGGGGTTTCCAGATACGCAGTATTTT	CASSPSGFPDTQYF
NA	TRBV9	TRBJ2-5	TRBD2	TGTGCCAGCAGCGTAGATAGCGGGGGGTCCCAAGAGACCCAGTACTTC	CASSVDSGGSQETQYF
NA	TRBV6-5	TRBJ2-2	TRBD1	TGTGCCAGCAAAACGGGACAGGTGAACACCGGGGAGCTGTTTTTT	CASKTGQVNTGELFF
NA	TRBV12-3/TRBV12-4	TRBJ1-1	NA	TGTGCCAGCAGTCCCGAGTTCACTGAAGCTTTCTTT	CASSPEFTEAFF
NA	TRBV27	TRBJ2-2	NA	TGTGCCAGCAGTATCGTCGGGGGGGAGCTGTTTTTT	CASSIVGGELFF
NA	TRBV12-3/TRBV12-4	TRBJ1-2	NA	TGTGCCAGCAGTGCCGGGAACCTTGGCTACACCTTC	CASSAGNLGYTF
once	TRBV27	TRBJ2-1	TRBD2	TGTGCCAGCAGGGCCTTAGCGGGAGGGCACTACAATGAGCAGTTCTTC	CASRALAGGHYNEQFF
NA	TRBV6-4	TRBJ1-1	TRBD1	TGTGCCAGCAGAGAACAGGGGGCACCCAACACTGAAGCTTTCTTT	CASREQGAPNTEAFF
NA	TRBV27	TRBJ1-5	TRBD1	TGTGCCAGCAGTCCCTCGGGACAGACGGACAATCAGCCCCAGCATTTT	CASSPSGQTDNQPQHF
NA	TRBV18	TRBJ1-4	NA	TGTGCCAGCTCACCGGGGGCAGGGTCTGCTAATGAAAAACTGTTTTTT	CASSPGAGSANEKLFF
NA	TRBV9	TRBJ2-2	TRBD2	TGTGCCAGCAGCGTAGCTCCCCCTAGCGGGATAGCTGCGAACACCGGGGAGCTGTTTTTT	CASSVAPPSGIAANTGELFF
NA	TRBV7-8	TRBJ1-6	NA	TGTGCCAGCAGCTTAGATGCAGGGGCAAAATCACCCCTCCACTTT	CASSLDAGAKSPLHF
NA	TRBV5-3	TRBJ2-3	NA	TGTGCCAGAAGTACGGACTGGACGCGGCGTCCAGATACGCAGTATTTT	CARSTDWTRRPDTQYF